Shown below are 4 T cell receptor beta chains from a single sample sequenced in a study of blood T cell repertoires in COVID-19. Here immunoSEQ multiplex PCR was the method, and the copy in TCRdb shows in-frame clones only, minus some. The sample records 110,000 to 150,000 clones, 76% being singletons. Material: peripheral blood. The receptors originated from a man aged 55 to 70 with acute or convalescent COVID-19.

This clone was observed a handful of times. CDR3 nucleotides: TGCGCCAGCAGCCCAGGCGGACTAGCGAGCTTTCTCTACGAGCAGTACTTC. Translation gives CASSPGGLASFLYEQYF. The chain has TRBV4-1 and TRBJ2-7; 9 nucleotides match TRBD2. The ends lost 4 bases at V and 3 bases at J; junction bases unmatched: 13. Germline assignment: CDR1 MGHRA and CDR2 YSYEKL. CDR3 length: 17 residues.

Only one count was recorded for this clone. The chain joins TRBV27 to TRBJ2-1, with TRBD2 as a possible D gene (6 bases). The ends were cut back, 5 bases at V and 0 bases at J, with 17 bases in the middle. CDR1 and CDR2 from the germline V gene are MNHEY and SMNVEV (reference sequence). This CDR3 has 17 amino acids. The CDR3 loop is CASSLMGGVISYNEQFF. As DNA, the CDR3 is TGTGCCAGCAGTCTAATGGGAGGCGTTATCTCCTACAATGAGCAGTTCTTC.

This chain uses TRBV6-5 with TRBJ2-3; TRBD1 aligns across 8 bases. Germline values: CDR1 MNHEY, CDR2 SVGAGI. V trimming: 8 bases; J trimming: 2 bases; junction bases outside the gene matches: 6. This CDR3 region has 14 residues. CDR3 coding DNA: TGTGCCAGCGATGGGGACAGGCTCACAGATACGCAGTATTTT. Its protein is CASDGDRLTDTQYF.

This sequence joins TRBV7-9 and TRBJ2-7; 9 nucleotides line up with TRBD1. This CDR3 is built from 15 residues. Germline-derived CDR1 and CDR2 are SEHNR and FQNEAQ (reference sequence). V lost 0 bases and J lost 3; bases outside the gene matches: 3. The CDR3 loop is CASSLALGQGYEQYF. For the CDR3, the DNA is TGTGCCAGCAGCTTAGCTTTGGGACAGGGCTACGAGCAGTACTTC.